This T cell receptor beta chain is from a study of a mutant IDH1 vaccine in newly diagnosed glioma. The wider study: Most patients had radiochemotherapy with temozolomide before enrollment; others had one alone. Study findings and constraints: No link was apparently found between pseudoprogression and changes in top peripheral T cell clonotypes. Overall, almost 95% of patients had vaccine-induced immune responses.

Concerning this clone itself: What it recognizes is unknown.

The time point: baseline, week 1 (first vaccination visit). The treatment: pre-vaccination baseline after standard-of-care therapy. Clones were read by immunoSEQ multiplex PCR, and TCRdb kept only the in-frame ones, dropping some. The table includes around 56,000 clones, about 91% detected once. The CDR3 length is 14 residues. Germline-derived CDR1 and CDR2 are SGDLS and YYNGEE. J gave up 2 bases and V 10 bases, and 12 bases lay outside the gene matches. The TCR sequence derives from a man over 45 with glioma. This chain uses TRBV9 with TRBJ2-7, with 7 bases aligning to TRBD1. The sequenced sample was PBMCs, obtained from a glioma patient treated with radiotherapy, temozolomide or both. The CDR3 region is CASHTPGQTYEQYF. The CDR3 bases are TGTGCCTCCCATACGCCGGGACAGACCTACGAGCAGTACTTC.